This TCR beta chain was observed in a study of cytomegalovirus exposure and HLA in healthy donors. Study findings and constraints: Within a later analysis, the majority of CMV-associated TCR beta chains appeared HLA-restricted. TCR beta sequences reportedly predicted most subjects' HLA-A and HLA-B alleles accurately.

Amplification used 60 Vbeta primers and 13 Jbeta primers. The protocol was immunoSEQ multiplex PCR, while the TCRdb copy is restricted to in-frame clones and leaves out a portion. The sample has some 140,000 clones, roughly 80% seen once. Trimming removed 1 base at V and 5 bases at J, with 6 bases between. In germline, CDR1 is LGHNA, CDR2 YSLEER. This CDR3 is built from 13 residues. A note on this clone: Its antigen is unidentified.

This sequence was found in a woman aged 45 to 65 in good health and CMV-seropositive. This rearrangement joins TRBV4-3 to TRBJ1-3, with D maybe TRBD1 (5 bases). Specimen: PBMCs. CDR3 region: CASSQGTRNTIYF. The CDR3 region has the DNA TGCGCCAGCAGCCAAGGGACACGAAACACCATATATTTT.